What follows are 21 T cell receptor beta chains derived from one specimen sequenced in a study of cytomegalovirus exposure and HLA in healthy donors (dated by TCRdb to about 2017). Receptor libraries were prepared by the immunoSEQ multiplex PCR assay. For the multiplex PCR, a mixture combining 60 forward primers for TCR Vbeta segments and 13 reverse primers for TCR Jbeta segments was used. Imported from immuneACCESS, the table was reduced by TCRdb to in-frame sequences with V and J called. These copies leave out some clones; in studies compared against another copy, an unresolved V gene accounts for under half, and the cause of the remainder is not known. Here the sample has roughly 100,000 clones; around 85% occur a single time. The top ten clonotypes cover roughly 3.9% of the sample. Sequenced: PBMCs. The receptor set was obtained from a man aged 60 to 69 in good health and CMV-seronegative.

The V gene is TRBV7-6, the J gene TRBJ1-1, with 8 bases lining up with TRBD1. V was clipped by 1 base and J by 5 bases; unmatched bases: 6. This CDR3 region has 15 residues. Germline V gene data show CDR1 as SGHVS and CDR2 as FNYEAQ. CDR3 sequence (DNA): TGTGCCAGCAGCTTAGATCAGGGGGCGAAGACTGAAGCTTTCTTT. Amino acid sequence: CASSLDQGAKTEAFF.

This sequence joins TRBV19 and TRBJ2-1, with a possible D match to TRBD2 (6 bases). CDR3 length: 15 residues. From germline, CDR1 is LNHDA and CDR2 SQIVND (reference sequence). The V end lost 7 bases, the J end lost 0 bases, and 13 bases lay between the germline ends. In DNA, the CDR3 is TGTGCCAGTATAGGAGGGCCAAGCTCCTACAATGAGCAGTTCTTC. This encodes CASIGGPSSYNEQFF.

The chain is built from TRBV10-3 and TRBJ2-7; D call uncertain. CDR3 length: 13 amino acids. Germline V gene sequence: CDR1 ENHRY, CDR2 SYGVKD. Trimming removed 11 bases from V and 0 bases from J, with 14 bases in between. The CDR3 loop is CAPRPEDSYEQYF. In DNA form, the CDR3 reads TGTGCCCCCAGACCAGAGGACTCCTACGAGCAGTACTTC.

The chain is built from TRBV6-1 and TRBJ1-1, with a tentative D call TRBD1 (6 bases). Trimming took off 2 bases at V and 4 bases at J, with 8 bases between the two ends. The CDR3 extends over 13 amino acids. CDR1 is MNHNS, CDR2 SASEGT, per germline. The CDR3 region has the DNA TGTGCCAGCAGTGAACAGGGGTTCACTGAAGCTTTCTTT. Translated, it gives CASSEQGFTEAFF.

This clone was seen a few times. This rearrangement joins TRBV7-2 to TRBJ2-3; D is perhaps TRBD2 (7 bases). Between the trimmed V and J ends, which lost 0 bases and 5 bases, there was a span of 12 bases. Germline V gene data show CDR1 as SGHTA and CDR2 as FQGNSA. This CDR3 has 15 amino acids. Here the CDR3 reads CASSLAGGQGDTQYF. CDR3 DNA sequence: TGTGCCAGCAGCTTAGCGGGGGGGCAAGGAGATACGCAGTATTTT.

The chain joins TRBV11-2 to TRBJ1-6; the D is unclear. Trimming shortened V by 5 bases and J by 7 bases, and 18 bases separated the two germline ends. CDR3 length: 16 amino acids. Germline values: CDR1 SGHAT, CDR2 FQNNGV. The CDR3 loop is CASSHRQPRTNSPLHF. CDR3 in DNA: TGTGCCAGCAGCCATCGACAACCCCGAACAAATTCACCCCTCCACTTT.

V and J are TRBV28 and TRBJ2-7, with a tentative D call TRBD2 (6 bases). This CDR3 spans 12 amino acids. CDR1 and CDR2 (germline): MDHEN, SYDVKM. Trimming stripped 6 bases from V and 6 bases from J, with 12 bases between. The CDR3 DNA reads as TGTGCCAGCAGCTCCATGCGGGGCGAGCAGTACGTC. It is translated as CASSSMRGEQYV.

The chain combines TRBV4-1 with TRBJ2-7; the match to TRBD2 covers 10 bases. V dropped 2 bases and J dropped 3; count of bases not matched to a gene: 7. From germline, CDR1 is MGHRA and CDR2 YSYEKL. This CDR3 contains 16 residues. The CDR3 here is CASSQSSSGGVYEQYF. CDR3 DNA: TGCGCCAGCAGCCAAAGTTCTAGCGGGGGAGTCTACGAGCAGTACTTC.

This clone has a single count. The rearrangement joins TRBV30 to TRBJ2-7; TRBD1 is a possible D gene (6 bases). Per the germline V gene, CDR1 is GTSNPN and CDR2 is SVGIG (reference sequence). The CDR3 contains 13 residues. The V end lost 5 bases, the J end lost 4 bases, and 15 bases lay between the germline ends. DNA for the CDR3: TGTGCCTGGGGCAGGGGCGGAAGATACGAGCAGTACTTC. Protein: CAWGRGGRYEQYF.

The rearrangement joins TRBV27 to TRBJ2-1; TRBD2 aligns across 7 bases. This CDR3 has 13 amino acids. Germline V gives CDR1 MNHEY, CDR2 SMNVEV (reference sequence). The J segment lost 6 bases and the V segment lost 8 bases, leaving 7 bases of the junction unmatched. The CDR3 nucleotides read TGTGCCAGCGGGGGGGGGAGAATCAATGAGCAGTTCTTC. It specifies CASGGGRINEQFF.

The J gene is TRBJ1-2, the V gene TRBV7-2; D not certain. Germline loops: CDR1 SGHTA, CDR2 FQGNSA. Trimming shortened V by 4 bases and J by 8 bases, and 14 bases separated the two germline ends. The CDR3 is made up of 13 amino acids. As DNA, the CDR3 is TGTGCCAGCAGCTCCCTTCCGTATTCGGGCTACACCTTC. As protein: CASSSLPYSGYTF.

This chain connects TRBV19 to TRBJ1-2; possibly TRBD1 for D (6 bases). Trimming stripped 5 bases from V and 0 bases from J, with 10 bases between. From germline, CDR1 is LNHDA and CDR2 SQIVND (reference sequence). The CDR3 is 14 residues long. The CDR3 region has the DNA TGTGCCAGTAGTCAGGGGCTGCCTAACTATGGCTACACCTTC. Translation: CASSQGLPNYGYTF.

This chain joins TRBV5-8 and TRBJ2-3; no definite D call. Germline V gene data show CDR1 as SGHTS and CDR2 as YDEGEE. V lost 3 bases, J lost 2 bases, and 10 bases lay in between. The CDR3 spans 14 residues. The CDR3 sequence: CASSSSGLTDTQYF. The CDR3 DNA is TGTGCCAGCAGCTCCTCAGGCCTCACAGATACGCAGTATTTT.

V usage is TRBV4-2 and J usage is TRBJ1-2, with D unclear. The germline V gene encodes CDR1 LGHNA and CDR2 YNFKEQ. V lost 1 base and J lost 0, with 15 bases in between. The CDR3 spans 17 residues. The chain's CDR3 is CASSQGGTAGTNYGYTF. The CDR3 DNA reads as TGTGCCAGCAGCCAAGGGGGAACTGCGGGTACTAACTATGGCTACACCTTC.

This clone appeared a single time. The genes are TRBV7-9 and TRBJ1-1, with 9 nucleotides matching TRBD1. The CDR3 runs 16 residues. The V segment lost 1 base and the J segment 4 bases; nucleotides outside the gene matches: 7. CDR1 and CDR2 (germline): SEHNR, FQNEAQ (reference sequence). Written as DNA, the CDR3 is TGTGCCAGCAGCTTAGTCGGGGACAGGGACGCCACTGAAGCTTTCTTT. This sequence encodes CASSLVGDRDATEAFF.

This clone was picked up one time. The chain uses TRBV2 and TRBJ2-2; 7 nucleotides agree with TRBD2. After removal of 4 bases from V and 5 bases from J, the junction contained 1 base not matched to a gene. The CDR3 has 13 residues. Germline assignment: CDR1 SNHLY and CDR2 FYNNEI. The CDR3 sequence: CASSGEGTGELFF. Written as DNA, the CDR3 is TGTGCCAGCAGTGGGGAGGGAACCGGGGAGCTGTTTTTT. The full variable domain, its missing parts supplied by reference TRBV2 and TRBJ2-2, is EPEVTQTPSHQVTQMGQEVILRCVPISNHLYFYWYRQILGQKVEFLVSFYNNEISEKSEIFDDQFSVERPDGSNFTLKIRSTKLEDSAMYFCASSGEGTGELFFGEGSRLTVL.

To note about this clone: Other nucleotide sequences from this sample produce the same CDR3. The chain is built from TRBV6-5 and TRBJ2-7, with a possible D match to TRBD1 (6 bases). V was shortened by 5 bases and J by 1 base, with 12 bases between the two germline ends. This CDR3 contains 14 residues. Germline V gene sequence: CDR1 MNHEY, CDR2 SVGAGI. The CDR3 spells CASSPDRSSYEQYF. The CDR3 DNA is TGTGCCAGCAGTCCCGACAGGTCATCCTACGAGCAGTACTTC.

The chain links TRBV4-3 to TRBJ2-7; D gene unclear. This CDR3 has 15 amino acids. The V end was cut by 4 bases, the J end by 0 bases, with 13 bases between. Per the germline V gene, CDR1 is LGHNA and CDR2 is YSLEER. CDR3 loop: CASSLLNDISYEQYF. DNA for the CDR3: TGCGCCAGCAGCCTGCTGAATGACATCTCCTACGAGCAGTACTTC.

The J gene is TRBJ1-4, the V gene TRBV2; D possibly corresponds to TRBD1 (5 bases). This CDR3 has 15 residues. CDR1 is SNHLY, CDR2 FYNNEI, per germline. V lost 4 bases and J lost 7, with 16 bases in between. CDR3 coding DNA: TGTGCCAGCAGTGTTCCGGGGGAAGGAGGTGAAAAACTGTTTTTT. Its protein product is CASSVPGEGGEKLFF.

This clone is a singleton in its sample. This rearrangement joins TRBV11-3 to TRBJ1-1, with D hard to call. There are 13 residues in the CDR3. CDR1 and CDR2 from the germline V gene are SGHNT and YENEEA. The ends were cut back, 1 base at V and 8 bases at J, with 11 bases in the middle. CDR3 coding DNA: TGTGCCAGCAGCTTAGTGCCCACAGCCGAAGCTTTCTTT. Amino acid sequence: CASSLVPTAEAFF.

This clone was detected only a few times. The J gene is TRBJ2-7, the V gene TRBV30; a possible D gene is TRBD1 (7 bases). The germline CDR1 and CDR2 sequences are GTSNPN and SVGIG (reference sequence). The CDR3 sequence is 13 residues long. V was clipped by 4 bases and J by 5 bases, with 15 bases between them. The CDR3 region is CAWTGGSGHEQYF. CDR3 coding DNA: TGTGCCTGGACAGGGGGGTCCGGGCACGAGCAGTACTTC.